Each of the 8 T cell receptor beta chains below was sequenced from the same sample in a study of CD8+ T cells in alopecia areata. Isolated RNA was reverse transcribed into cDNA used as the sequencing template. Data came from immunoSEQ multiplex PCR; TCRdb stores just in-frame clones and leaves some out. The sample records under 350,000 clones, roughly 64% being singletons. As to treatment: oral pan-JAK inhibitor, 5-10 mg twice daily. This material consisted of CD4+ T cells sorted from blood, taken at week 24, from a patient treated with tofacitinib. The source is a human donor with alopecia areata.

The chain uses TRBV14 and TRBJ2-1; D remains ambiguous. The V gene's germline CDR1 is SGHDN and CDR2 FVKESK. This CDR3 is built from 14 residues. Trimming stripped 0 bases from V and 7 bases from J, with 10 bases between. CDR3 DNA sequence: TGTGCCAGCAGCCAAGATTGGATGGGGAATGAGCAGTTCTTC. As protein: CASSQDWMGNEQFF.

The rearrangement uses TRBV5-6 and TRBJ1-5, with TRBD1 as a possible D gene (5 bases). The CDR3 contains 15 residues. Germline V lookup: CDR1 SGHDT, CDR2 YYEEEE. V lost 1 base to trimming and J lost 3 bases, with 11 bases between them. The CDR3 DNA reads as TGTGCCAGCAGCTTGTTTCTCAGGGTCAATCAGCCCCAGCATTTT. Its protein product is CASSLFLRVNQPQHF.

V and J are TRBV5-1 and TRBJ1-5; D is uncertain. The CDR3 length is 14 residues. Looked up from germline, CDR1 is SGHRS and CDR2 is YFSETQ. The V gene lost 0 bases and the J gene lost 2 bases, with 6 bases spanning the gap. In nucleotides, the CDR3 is TGCGCCAGCAGCTTGGAGTGGGGCAATCAGCCCCAGCATTTT. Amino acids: CASSLEWGNQPQHF.

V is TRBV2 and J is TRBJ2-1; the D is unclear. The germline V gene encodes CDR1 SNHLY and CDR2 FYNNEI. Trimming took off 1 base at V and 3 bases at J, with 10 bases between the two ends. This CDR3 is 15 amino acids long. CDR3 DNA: TGTGCCAGCAGTGAAGGCAGCGACCTCTACAATGAGCAGTTCTTC. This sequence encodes CASSEGSDLYNEQFF.

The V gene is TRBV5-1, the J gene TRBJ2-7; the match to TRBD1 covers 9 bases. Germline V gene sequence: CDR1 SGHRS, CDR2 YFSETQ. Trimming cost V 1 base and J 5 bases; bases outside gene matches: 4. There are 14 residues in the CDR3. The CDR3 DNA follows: TGCGCCAGCAGCTTGCGGACAGGGGCCCACGAGCAGTACTTC. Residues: CASSLRTGAHEQYF.

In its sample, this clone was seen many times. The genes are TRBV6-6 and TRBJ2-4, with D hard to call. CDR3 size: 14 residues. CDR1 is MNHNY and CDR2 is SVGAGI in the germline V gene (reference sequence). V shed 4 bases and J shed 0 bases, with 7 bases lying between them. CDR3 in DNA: TGTGCCAGCAGTTTTGGAATAGCCAAAAACATTCAGTACTTC. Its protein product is CASSFGIAKNIQYF.

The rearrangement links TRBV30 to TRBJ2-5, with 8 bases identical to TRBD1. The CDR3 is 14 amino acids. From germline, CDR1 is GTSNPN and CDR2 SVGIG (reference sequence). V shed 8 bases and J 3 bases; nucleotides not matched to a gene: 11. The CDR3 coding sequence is TGTGCCGGCAACGAAAGACAGGGGAAAGAGACCCAGTACTTC. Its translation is CAGNERQGKETQYF.

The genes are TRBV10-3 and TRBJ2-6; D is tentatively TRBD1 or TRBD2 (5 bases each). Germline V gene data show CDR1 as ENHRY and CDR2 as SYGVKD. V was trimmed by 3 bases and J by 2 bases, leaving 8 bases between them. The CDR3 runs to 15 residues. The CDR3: CAISEGDAGANVLTF. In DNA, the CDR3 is TGTGCCATCAGTGAAGGGGACGCTGGGGCCAACGTCCTGACTTTC.